These 30 T cell receptor beta chains came from one sample sequenced in a study of T cell changes during pregnancy in multiple sclerosis. Clones were sequenced by immunoSEQ multiplex PCR, and TCRdb holds only the in-frame ones, with some missing. Among tens of thousands of clones listed, about 93% were seen once. This sample comprised CD8+ T cells from peripheral blood mononuclear cells, obtained in the third trimester of pregnancy. The origin of the receptors is a female donor with multiple sclerosis, enrolled in a pregnancy study.

This clone was observed a single time. At the DNA level, this CDR3 is encoded by other sequences in the same sample as well. The rearrangement uses TRBV27 and TRBJ1-3, with D possibly TRBD1 on 6 matching bases. V lost 5 bases and J lost 1, with 9 bases in between. Per germline, CDR1 MNHEY and CDR2 SMNVEV (reference sequence). The CDR3 is made up of 14 amino acids. As DNA, the CDR3 is TGTGCCAGCAGTCTCACAGGGTCTGGAAACACCATATATTTT. Its protein product is CASSLTGSGNTIYF.

The V call is TRBV4-2, the J call TRBJ2-1; 10 nucleotides line up with TRBD1. Germline-derived CDR1 and CDR2 are LGHNA and YNFKEQ. CDR3 length: 16 amino acids. Losses at the gene ends were 2 bases for V and 6 bases for J; bases not matched to a gene: 7. CDR3 sequence (DNA): TGTGCCAGCAGCCAAACCGGGACAGGGGAGGTCAATGAGCAGTTCTTC. It translates to CASSQTGTGEVNEQFF.

The V gene is TRBV7-8, the J gene TRBJ2-5, with 10 bases lining up with TRBD1. The CDR3 has 17 residues. The V gene's germline CDR1 is SGHVS and CDR2 FQNEAQ. Unmatched junction bases numbered 14, after V lost 5 bases and J lost 5 bases. CDR3 DNA sequence: TGTGCCAGCAGCCGGGACAGGGGACCCGACTTTTGGGAGACCCAGTACTTC. It is translated as CASSRDRGPDFWETQYF.

J is TRBJ2-4 and V is TRBV6-6; 9 positions match TRBD2. The CDR3 extends over 14 amino acids. The germline V gene encodes CDR1 MNHNY and CDR2 SVGAGI (reference sequence). J gave up 0 bases and V 9 bases, and 3 bases lay outside the gene matches. CDR3 in amino acids: CASSGGLAKNIQYF. CDR3 nucleotide sequence: TGTGCCAGTAGCGGGGGACTAGCCAAAAACATTCAGTACTTC.

V usage is TRBV7-9 and J usage is TRBJ1-1, with 7 bases matching TRBD1. Per germline, CDR1 SEHNR and CDR2 FQNEAQ (reference sequence). After removal of 5 bases from V and 5 bases from J, the junction contained 11 bases not matched to a gene. CDR3 length: 15 amino acids. The CDR3 nucleotides are TGTGCCAGCAGCCCCAGGGGGTCCTTTGGTACTGAAGCTTTCTTT. Residues: CASSPRGSFGTEAFF.

The genes are TRBV2 and TRBJ1-1, with no clear D. V was cut by 10 bases and J by 10 bases, with 22 bases left in between. There are 13 residues in the CDR3. Germline assignment: CDR1 SNHLY and CDR2 FYNNEI. The CDR3 DNA is TGTGCCACCCCAAGGCCAGAGGCGCGTCGAGCTTTCTTT. Amino acids: CATPRPEARRAFF.

The table lists this clone with a few counts. This rearrangement joins TRBV27 to TRBJ1-2; 11 bases agree with TRBD1. In germline, CDR1 is MNHEY, CDR2 SMNVEV (reference sequence). The CDR3 is 13 residues long. V dropped 10 bases and J dropped 5; count of bases not matched to a gene: 6. The CDR3 loop is CATIGQGAYGYTF. The CDR3 nucleotides read TGTGCCACCATCGGACAGGGGGCTTATGGCTACACCTTC.

In this sample, this clone turned up once. This sequence joins TRBV7-9 and TRBJ2-1; 9 positions match TRBD2. V was clipped by 4 bases and J by 0 bases; unmatched bases: 4. CDR3 length: 16 residues. Germline V gene sequence: CDR1 SEHNR, CDR2 FQNEAQ (reference sequence). The CDR3 bases are TGTGCCAGCAGCTCGACTAGCGGAAACTCCTACAATGAGCAGTTCTTC. Protein product: CASSSTSGNSYNEQFF.

The chain has TRBV28 and TRBJ1-5; no clear D gene. The CDR3 totals 15 residues. Germline CDR1 reads MDHEN; CDR2 reads SYDVKM. V lost 4 bases and J 3 bases, leaving 13 bases between the germline ends. The CDR3 protein is CASSSNMGPNQPQHF. The CDR3 bases are TGTGCCAGCAGTTCAAATATGGGCCCCAATCAGCCCCAGCATTTT. The full variable domain, with the rest looked up from reference TRBV28 and TRBJ1-5, is DVKVTQSSRYLVKRTGEKVFLECVQDMDHENMFWYRQDPGLGLRLIYFSYDVKMKEKGDIPEGYSVSREKKERFSLILESASTNQTSMYLCASSSNMGPNQPQHFGDGTRLSIL.

This clone was found once. CDR3 region: CASSNGWNEQFF. The CDR3 nucleotides are TGTGCCAGCTCCAACGGTTGGAATGAGCAGTTCTTC. This rearrangement joins TRBV7-3 to TRBJ2-1; D is undetermined. Looked up from germline, CDR1 is SGHTA and CDR2 is FQGTGA. CDR3 length: 12 amino acids. V was cut by 8 bases and J by 7 bases, with 12 bases left in between. Full variable domain (remainder filled in from reference TRBV7-3 and TRBJ2-1): GAGVSQTPSNKVTEKGKYVELRCDPISGHTALYWYRQSLGQGPEFLIYFQGTGAADDSGLPNDRFFAVRPEGSVSTLKIQRTERGDSAVYLCASSNGWNEQFFGPGTRLTVL.

The V call is TRBV9, the J call TRBJ2-5; 14 bases map to TRBD2. After removal of 5 bases from V and 0 bases from J, the junction contained 6 bases not matched to a gene. Germline V gene data show CDR1 as SGDLS and CDR2 as YYNGEE. The CDR3 length is 17 residues. The DNA for the CDR3 is TGTGCCAGCAGTGCTGGGACTAGCGGGGGATACCAAGAGACCCAGTACTTC. Amino acid sequence: CASSAGTSGGYQETQYF.

The table lists this clone with a count of one. The chain has TRBV5-4 and TRBJ2-7; 8 nucleotides match TRBD1. CDR1 is SGHNT, CDR2 YYREEE, per germline (reference sequence). The CDR3 consists of 13 residues. V lost 3 bases and J lost 3; bases outside the gene matches: 2. CDR3 sequence: CASSSGTGYEQYF. CDR3 bases: TGTGCCAGCAGCTCCGGGACAGGCTACGAGCAGTACTTC.

The chain joins TRBV4-1 to TRBJ2-5; D gene unclear. The germline gives CDR1 MGHRA, CDR2 YSYEKL. V shed 1 base and J shed 5 bases, with 8 bases lying between them. The CDR3 covers 13 residues. The CDR3 coding sequence is TGCGCCAGCAGCCAAGGTTACTCGGAGACCCAGTACTTC. Translating gives CASSQGYSETQYF.

The chain combines TRBV7-6 with TRBJ2-1; TRBD2 agrees at 7 bases. This CDR3 comprises 15 residues. Unmatched junction bases numbered 7, after V lost 1 base and J lost 7 bases. Germline CDR1 is SGHVS and CDR2 is FNYEAQ. CDR3 protein: CASSLVGGGENEQFF. The DNA of the CDR3 is TGTGCCAGCAGCTTAGTCGGCGGGGGTGAAAATGAGCAGTTCTTC.

This sequence joins TRBV9 and TRBJ1-1, with D possibly TRBD1 on 5 matching bases. Germline CDR1 is SGDLS and CDR2 is YYNGEE. The germline V and J ends were trimmed by 3 bases and 10 bases, with 28 bases remaining between them. The CDR3 spans 17 residues. In DNA, the CDR3 is TGTGCCAGCAGCGGCGGGACTCCAAATCCGAAGACGCGAGGAGCTTTCTTT. Protein: CASSGGTPNPKTRGAFF.

The chain joins TRBV6-5 to TRBJ2-1; TRBD2 matches 12 bases. V shed 5 bases, J shed 7 bases, and the junction held 6 bases outside the gene matches. The germline CDR1 and CDR2 sequences are MNHEY and SVGAGI. This CDR3 has 15 residues. CDR3 in amino acids: CASSRTGTSGNEQFF. In nucleotides, the CDR3 is TGTGCCAGCAGTCGAACCGGGACTAGCGGGAATGAGCAGTTCTTC.

The J gene is TRBJ2-7, the V gene TRBV7-2; weak D call: TRBD2 (5 bases). Germline values: CDR1 SGHTA, CDR2 FQGNSA. The CDR3 sequence is 14 residues long. The germline V and J ends were trimmed by 5 bases and 4 bases, with 15 bases remaining between them. DNA for the CDR3: TGTGCCAGCAGCCCGAGTGGGAGTTTGTACGAGCAGTACTTC. It yields the protein CASSPSGSLYEQYF. Variable domain in full (rest from reference TRBV7-2 and TRBJ2-7): GAGVSQSPSNKVTEKGKDVELRCDPISGHTALYWYRQSLGQGLEFLIYFQGNSAPDKSGLPSDRFSAERTGGSVSTLTIQRTQQEDSAVYLCASSPSGSLYEQYFGPGTRLTVT.

The chain employs TRBV4-2 and TRBJ2-1, with a possible D match to TRBD1 (6 bases). CDR3 length equals 16 residues. Per germline, CDR1 LGHNA and CDR2 YNFKEQ. With 2 bases removed from V and 3 bases from J, the gap between germline ends came to 14 bases. Here the CDR3 reads CASSQNRETLYNEQFF. The CDR3 DNA reads TGTGCCAGCAGCCAAAACAGGGAGACCCTCTACAATGAGCAGTTCTTC.

This chain links TRBV19 with TRBJ2-7; 8 bases line up with TRBD1. This CDR3 spans 13 amino acids. Germline values: CDR1 LNHDA, CDR2 SQIVND (reference sequence). With V trimmed by 3 bases and J by 2 bases, 0 bases remained unmatched. CDR3 DNA: TGTGCCAGTAGTATGGGACAGGCCTACGAGCAGTACTTC. Amino acid sequence: CASSMGQAYEQYF.

CDR3 bases: TGTGCCAGCAGCTCCCGGGGGGGTGAGCAGTTCTTC. Its translation is CASSSRGGEQFF. The genes are TRBV13 and TRBJ2-1; the match to TRBD2 covers 8 bases. After removal of 4 bases from V and 9 bases from J, the junction contained 2 bases not matched to a gene. This CDR3 has 12 amino acids. CDR1 is PRHDT and CDR2 is FYEKMQ in the germline V gene (reference sequence).

The chain recombines TRBV13 with TRBJ2-7; D is possibly TRBD2 (6 bases). V lost 0 bases, J lost 6 bases, and 18 bases lay in between. There are 16 residues in the CDR3. CDR1 is PRHDT and CDR2 is FYEKMQ in the germline V gene (reference sequence). The CDR3 protein is CASSLGLEGPSGEQYF. The DNA of the CDR3 is TGTGCCAGCAGCTTAGGCCTGGAGGGTCCTTCGGGCGAGCAGTACTTC.

The chain links TRBV4-1 to TRBJ1-2, with TRBD1 matching over 8 bases. The CDR3 length is 16 residues. The V and J ends lost 3 bases and 0 bases, in that order; junction bases with no gene match: 6. The germline V gene encodes CDR1 MGHRA and CDR2 YSYEKL. In DNA, the CDR3 is TGCGCCAGCAGCCACCCTCAGGGGGCTTCTAACTATGGCTACACCTTC. Translated: CASSHPQGASNYGYTF.

The genes are TRBV19 and TRBJ2-7, with D possibly being TRBD2 (6 bases). Trimming took 4 bases from V and 7 from J, leaving 14 bases between them. This CDR3 contains 13 residues. The germline V gene has CDR1 LNHDA and CDR2 SQIVND (reference sequence). As DNA, the CDR3 is TGTGCCAGTAGTAGCGGGACGCTACGTGAGCAGTACTTC. It is translated as CASSSGTLREQYF.

The chain combines TRBV15 with TRBJ2-7; 9 bases line up with TRBD2. The CDR3 loop spans 15 amino acids. The junction had 6 bases not matched to a gene; V was cut back by 5 bases and J by 1 base. Germline CDR1 reads LNHNV; CDR2 reads YYDKDF (reference sequence). CDR3 nucleotide sequence: TGTGCCACCAGCCGGGAGCGGGAGGTATCCTACGAGCAGTACTTC. Its translation: CATSREREVSYEQYF. The variable domain in full, with the rest retrieved from reference TRBV15 and TRBJ2-7, is DAMVIQNPRYQVTQFGKPVTLSCSQTLNHNVMYWYQQKSSQAPKLLFHYYDKDFNNEADTPDNFQSRRPNTSFCFLDIRSPGLGDTAMYLCATSREREVSYEQYFGPGTRLTVT.

The rearrangement joins TRBV5-1 to TRBJ2-1; 8 bases align to TRBD2. CDR3 length: 14 amino acids. J was trimmed by 10 bases and V by 2 bases; bases with no gene match: 8. Germline V gene data show CDR1 as SGHRS and CDR2 as YFSETQ. CDR3 DNA sequence: TGCGCCAGCAGCTTTTGGGAGCGGGAGACCGAGCAGTTCTTC. This translates into CASSFWERETEQFF.

The chain joins TRBV6-1 to TRBJ2-1; 13 bases are shared with TRBD2. V lost 10 bases and J lost 6; bases outside the gene matches: 6. Germline CDR1 reads MNHNS; CDR2 reads SASEGT. This CDR3 comprises 14 residues. The CDR3 loop reads CATTGLAGVNEQFF. CDR3 nucleotides: TGTGCCACCACTGGACTAGCGGGAGTCAATGAGCAGTTCTTC.

V usage is TRBV9 and J usage is TRBJ2-1, with 14 nucleotides matching TRBD2. CDR1 and CDR2 (germline): SGDLS, YYNGEE. The CDR3 is 16 amino acids. J gave up 8 bases and V 3 bases, and 7 bases lay outside the gene matches. CDR3 bases: TGTGCCAGCAGCGCTTCCGGGACTAGCGGGAGCGATGAGCAGTTCTTC. This encodes CASSASGTSGSDEQFF.

The rearrangement uses TRBV19 and TRBJ2-2; D possibly corresponds to TRBD2 (6 bases). Per germline, CDR1 LNHDA and CDR2 SQIVND (reference sequence). Trimming pared 6 bases from V and 4 bases from J, leaving 12 bases between. CDR3 length equals 14 residues. CDR3 DNA sequence: TGTGCCAGTAGCCCGACTAGTGCCACCGGGGAGCTGTTTTTT. Residues: CASSPTSATGELFF.

The chain recombines TRBV15 with TRBJ1-2; D is unclear. The CDR3 is made up of 13 amino acids. The V gene lost 0 bases and the J gene lost 7 bases, with 9 bases spanning the gap. Germline V lookup: CDR1 LNHNV, CDR2 YYDKDF (reference sequence). The CDR3 sequence: CATSRDWHLGYTF. In DNA form, the CDR3 reads TGTGCCACCAGCAGAGATTGGCACCTTGGCTACACCTTC.

The V and J genes are TRBV2 and TRBJ1-2; D uncertain. The CDR3 sequence is 13 residues long. In germline, CDR1 is SNHLY, CDR2 FYNNEI. Trimming removed 4 bases from V and 7 bases from J, with 13 bases in between. DNA for the CDR3: TGTGCCAGCAGTGTGCGGGGAGGGCTTGGCTACACCTTC. Its translation: CASSVRGGLGYTF.